The 26 T cell receptor beta chains given below trace back to one sample, sequenced in a study of CD8 T cells in ankylosing spondylitis. Each CDR3 protein is one row after TCRdb ran MiXCR on the 5' RACE reads. This table has fewer than 25,000 distinct CDR3 sequences, 10% to 15% appearing once. The sequenced sample was blood. The receptors originated from a male donor with ankylosing spondylitis or in good health (not recorded which).

This chain links TRBV5-5 with TRBJ1-1; D ambiguous. Germline-derived CDR1 and CDR2 are SGHKS and YYEKEE (reference sequence). V lost 0 bases and J 7 bases, leaving 16 bases between the germline ends. The CDR3 extends over 15 amino acids. The DNA of the CDR3 is TGTGCCAGCAGCTTGGTTTTGCAGTCCATCATTGAAGCTTTCTTT. Protein: CASSLVLQSIIEAFF.

The V gene is TRBV2, the J gene TRBJ2-2; 10 bases match TRBD2. Germline values: CDR1 SNHLY, CDR2 FYNNEI. Losses at the gene ends were 0 bases for V and 6 bases for J; bases not matched to a gene: 10. The CDR3 length is 18 residues. Here the CDR3 reads CASSEAGSGRAEAGELFF. The CDR3 DNA follows: TGTGCCAGCAGTGAAGCGGGCAGCGGGAGGGCCGAGGCCGGGGAGCTGTTTTTT.

This clonotype was seen more than once but under ten times. This chain uses TRBV6-6 with TRBJ2-1; TRBD2 matches at 7 bases. V dropped 10 bases and J dropped 2; count of bases not matched to a gene: 5. The CDR3 covers 13 residues. CDR1 and CDR2 from the germline V gene are MNHNY and SVGAGI (reference sequence). This chain's CDR3 is CATMSGAYNEQFF. The CDR3 DNA follows: TGTGCCACCATGAGCGGGGCCTACAATGAGCAGTTCTTC.

This clonotype was detected only a few times. The V gene is TRBV6-2 or TRBV6-3, the J gene TRBJ2-4; D is unresolved. Germline values: CDR1 MNHEY, CDR2 SVGEGT. This CDR3 is built from 13 residues. V was cut by 2 bases and J by 3 bases, with 5 bases left in between. The CDR3 sequence: CASSYLGKNIQYF. CDR3 DNA sequence: TGTGCCAGCAGTTACCTGGGCAAAAACATTCAGTACTTC.

The chain joins TRBV18 to TRBJ2-1; 7 positions match TRBD2. CDR1 and CDR2 from the germline V gene are KGHSH and LQKENI. The CDR3 spans 13 residues. Trimming removed 3 bases from V and 7 bases from J; junction bases left unmatched: 3. The CDR3 loop is CASSPRTRNEQFF. Written as DNA, the CDR3 is TGTGCCAGCTCACCGAGGACTAGAAATGAGCAGTTCTTC.

This clonotype was seen repeatedly, ten times or more. The J gene is TRBJ1-3, the V gene TRBV4-1; a possible D gene is TRBD1 (6 bases). CDR3 size: 19 residues. CDR1 is MGHRA, CDR2 YSYEKL, per germline. Trimming cost V 0 bases and J 0 bases, with 18 bases left between them. The CDR3 DNA reads TGCGCCAGCAGCCAAGACACCCGGGGGGCAGGCATCTCTGGAAACACCATATATTTT. Its translation: CASSQDTRGAGISGNTIYF.

The rearrangement uses TRBV5-1 and TRBJ2-3; D possibly matches TRBD1 or TRBD2 (6 bases each). The CDR3 runs to 16 residues. The germline V gene encodes CDR1 SGHRS and CDR2 YFSETQ. Trimming cost V 9 bases and J 1 base, with 21 bases left between them. The CDR3 loop is CAISFFGGTGTDTQYF. CDR3 in DNA: TGCGCCATCAGTTTTTTCGGGGGCACTGGCACAGATACGCAGTATTTT. The full variable domain, with the rest looked up from reference TRBV5-1 and TRBJ2-3, is KAGVTQTPRYLIKTRGQQVTLSCSPISGHRSVSWYQQTPGQGLQFLFEYFSETQRNKGNFPGRFSGRQFSNSRSEMNVSTLELGDSALYLCAISFFGGTGTDTQYFGPGTRLTVL.

The chain combines TRBV30 with TRBJ2-5, with unresolved D. V was shortened by 2 bases and J by 4 bases, with 17 bases between the two germline ends. The germline gives CDR1 GTSNPN, CDR2 SVGIG (reference sequence). The CDR3 is made up of 15 amino acids. The CDR3 bases are TGTGCCTGGAGTCGATCGAGGACCTGGGGAGAGACCCAGTACTTC. Translation: CAWSRSRTWGETQYF.

This clonotype has a handful of counts. The chain is built from TRBV3-1 and TRBJ2-7; 12 nucleotides line up with TRBD2. The J segment lost 3 bases and the V segment lost 1 base, leaving 4 bases of the junction unmatched. Germline V gives CDR1 LGHDT, CDR2 YNNKEL (reference sequence). This CDR3 spans 16 amino acids. As DNA, the CDR3 is TGTGCCAGCAGCCAAGGCCCTAGCGGGAGGGTCTACGAGCAGTACTTC. Protein: CASSQGPSGRVYEQYF.

This chain connects TRBV29-1 to TRBJ2-7; weak D call: TRBD1 (7 bases). Per germline, CDR1 SQVTM and CDR2 ANQGSEA. The CDR3 has 12 amino acids. V was trimmed by 4 bases and J by 2 bases, leaving 9 bases between them. The CDR3 bases are TGCAGCGTTGCCAGGGGGGCCTACGAGCAGTACTTC. Protein sequence: CSVARGAYEQYF.

In this sample, this clonotype turned up a few times. This rearrangement joins TRBV5-1 to TRBJ1-1; tentatively, D is TRBD1 (5 bases). The CDR3 loop spans 15 amino acids. Trimming removed 6 bases at V and 5 bases at J, with 20 bases between. CDR1 is SGHRS, CDR2 YFSETQ, per germline. The DNA of the CDR3 is TGCGCCAGCAAGCGGGATCCACACGAGGGGACTGAAGCTTTCTTT. It is translated as CASKRDPHEGTEAFF.

This clonotype was counted ten times or more. The chain has TRBV20-1 and TRBJ2-3; no clear D gene. Germline assignment: CDR1 DFQATT and CDR2 SNEGSKA (reference sequence). V lost 3 bases and J 1 base, leaving 14 bases between the germline ends. The CDR3 extends over 15 amino acids. CDR3 bases: TGCAGTGCTAGGCCCCGGCCCTGGGGCACAGATACGCAGTATTTT. Protein: CSARPRPWGTDTQYF.

This clonotype was detected ten times or more. J is TRBJ1-1 and V is TRBV28, with 7 bases matching TRBD1. CDR3 length: 14 residues. The V segment lost 7 bases and the J segment 9 bases; nucleotides outside the gene matches: 14. The germline gives CDR1 MDHEN, CDR2 SYDVKM. The CDR3, as DNA: TGTGCCAGCACTCCCCCAGGGGGGATGAGTAAAGCTTTCTTT. Amino acid sequence: CASTPPGGMSKAFF.

This clonotype has ten or more counts. The chain joins TRBV12-3 or TRBV12-4 to TRBJ1-5; tentatively, D is TRBD1 (5 bases). CDR3 length equals 14 residues. V lost 3 bases and J lost 3, with 9 bases in between. Written as DNA, the CDR3 is TGTGCCAGCAGTTTGGACGGGGCCAATCAGCCCCAGCATTTT. This codes for CASSLDGANQPQHF.

This chain's CDR3 is CASSLRIHTGNGYTF. CDR3 nucleotide sequence: TGTGCCAGCAGCTTACGTATCCATACTGGGAATGGCTACACCTTC. This chain uses TRBV5-6 with TRBJ1-2; the D is unclear. The CDR3 is 15 residues long. Deletions cut 2 bases from V and 6 bases from J, with 17 bases between. Germline V gives CDR1 SGHDT, CDR2 YYEEEE.

V and J are TRBV18 and TRBJ2-3, with 7 bases matching TRBD1. After removal of 2 bases from V and 8 bases from J, the junction contained 4 bases not matched to a gene. CDR1 KGHSH and CDR2 LQKENI come from the germline V gene. The CDR3 sequence is 13 residues long. The CDR3: CASSPKWDSTQYF. DNA of the CDR3: TGTGCCAGCTCACCAAAGTGGGACAGTACGCAGTATTTT. Together with reference TRBV18 and TRBJ2-3, the CDR3 gives the full variable domain: NAGVMQNPRHLVRRRGQEARLRCSPMKGHSHVYWYRQLPEEGLKFMVYLQKENIIDESGMPKERFSAEFPKEGPSILRIQQVVRGDSAAYFCASSPKWDSTQYFGPGTRLTVL.

This clonotype was seen ten or more times. J is TRBJ1-1 and V is TRBV7-2; D gene ambiguous. Trimming removed 5 bases at V and 4 bases at J, with 20 bases between. There are 16 residues in the CDR3. Germline CDR1 is SGHTA and CDR2 is FQGNSA. The CDR3, as DNA: TGTGCCAGCAGCCGTGATACTCTGGGGAGAAGCACTGAAGCTTTCTTT. Protein: CASSRDTLGRSTEAFF.

The chain joins TRBV28 to TRBJ2-7; D remains ambiguous. CDR1 and CDR2 (germline): MDHEN, SYDVKM. The CDR3 runs 14 residues. V lost 1 base, J lost 0 bases, and 7 bases lay in between. The CDR3 loop reads CASSLSGRSYEQYF. CDR3 nucleotides: TGTGCCAGCAGTTTATCGGGCCGCTCCTACGAGCAGTACTTC.

This clonotype appeared a few times. The chain joins TRBV14 to TRBJ1-1; D unclear. There are 13 residues in the CDR3. Trimming cost V 0 bases and J 1 base, with 3 bases left between them. The germline V gene encodes CDR1 SGHDN and CDR2 FVKESK. This CDR3 is CASSQEGNTEAFF. DNA of the CDR3: TGTGCCAGCAGCCAAGAAGGGAACACTGAAGCTTTCTTT.

The V and J genes are TRBV5-6 and TRBJ2-7; TRBD1 matches at 10 bases. CDR1 is SGHDT and CDR2 is YYEEEE in the germline V gene. This CDR3 contains 14 residues. With V trimmed by 7 bases and J by 1 base, 5 bases remained unmatched. The DNA for the CDR3 is TGTGCCAGCGGGGACAGGGGAGGGTCCTACGAGCAGTACTTC. Its protein is CASGDRGGSYEQYF.

This clonotype was counted between two and nine times. The chain employs TRBV28 and TRBJ2-3, with 12 nucleotides matching TRBD2. CDR1 is MDHEN and CDR2 is SYDVKM in the germline V gene. V shed 6 bases and J 7 bases; nucleotides not matched to a gene: 2. The CDR3 covers 13 residues. CDR3 coding DNA: TGTGCCAGCAGAAGGACTAGCGGGAATACGCAGTATTTT. Its translation: CASRRTSGNTQYF.

This clonotype has a count of ten or more. The chain employs TRBV7-9 and TRBJ2-1, with D possibly matching TRBD2 (6 bases). The CDR3 spans 13 residues. Looked up from germline, CDR1 is SEHNR and CDR2 is FQNEAQ (reference sequence). V dropped 5 bases and J dropped 4 bases, with 9 bases sitting between them. CDR3 DNA: TGTGCCAGCAGCACGGGGACTTACAATGAGCAGTTCTTC. Its protein is CASSTGTYNEQFF.

This clonotype was recorded a few times. The chain uses TRBV29-1 and TRBJ2-5; possibly TRBD2 for D (6 bases). Germline CDR1 SQVTM, CDR2 ANQGSEA. This CDR3 is built from 13 residues. The V end lost 3 bases, the J end lost 5 bases, and 13 bases lay between the germline ends. The CDR3 DNA reads as TGCAGCGTTGATCGGGGGAGTCATGAGACCCAGTACTTC. Protein sequence: CSVDRGSHETQYF.

This clonotype was observed a handful of times. V usage is TRBV6-5 and J usage is TRBJ1-1; D remains ambiguous. The germline CDR1 and CDR2 sequences are MNHEY and SVGAGI. V lost 5 bases and J lost 1, with 5 bases in between. The CDR3 covers 12 residues. CDR3 DNA: TGTGCCAGCAGTCAGACGAACACTGAAGCTTTCTTT. Protein: CASSQTNTEAFF.

This clonotype occurred many times. The rearrangement links TRBV6-2 or TRBV6-3 to TRBJ2-2; 7 nucleotides agree with TRBD1. Germline V gives CDR1 MNHEY, CDR2 SVGEGT. V trimming: 10 bases; J trimming: 6 bases; junction bases outside the gene matches: 11. The CDR3 extends over 14 amino acids. The DNA for the CDR3 is TGTGCCACCCAGGGGACAGCCTCAGCCGGGGAGCTGTTTTTT. Encoded protein: CATQGTASAGELFF.

This clonotype was observed at least ten times. The chain joins TRBV5-6 to TRBJ2-5; either TRBD1 or TRBD2 may supply D (5 bases each). Trimming removed 6 bases from V and 4 bases from J, with 16 bases in between. The CDR3 spans 14 residues. Per the germline V gene, CDR1 is SGHDT and CDR2 is YYEEEE. CDR3 sequence: CASTRLTGRETQYF. The CDR3 DNA reads as TGTGCCAGCACCCGATTGACGGGGCGAGAGACCCAGTACTTC.